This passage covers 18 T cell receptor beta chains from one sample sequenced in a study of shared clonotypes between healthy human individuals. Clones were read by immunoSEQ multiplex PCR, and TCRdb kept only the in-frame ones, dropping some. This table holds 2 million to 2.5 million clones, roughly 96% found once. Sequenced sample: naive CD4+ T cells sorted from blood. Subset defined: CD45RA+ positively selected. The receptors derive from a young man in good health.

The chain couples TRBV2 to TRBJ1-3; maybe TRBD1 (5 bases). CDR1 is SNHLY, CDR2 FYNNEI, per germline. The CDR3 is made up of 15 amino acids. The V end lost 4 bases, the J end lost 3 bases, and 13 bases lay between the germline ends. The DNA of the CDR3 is TGTGCCAGCAGTGTAGACAGCCCCATTGGAAACACCATATATTTT. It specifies CASSVDSPIGNTIYF. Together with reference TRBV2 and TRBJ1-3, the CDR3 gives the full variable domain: EPEVTQTPSHQVTQMGQEVILRCVPISNHLYFYWYRQILGQKVEFLVSFYNNEISEKSEIFDDQFSVERPDGSNFTLKIRSTKLEDSAMYFCASSVDSPIGNTIYFGEGSWLTVV.

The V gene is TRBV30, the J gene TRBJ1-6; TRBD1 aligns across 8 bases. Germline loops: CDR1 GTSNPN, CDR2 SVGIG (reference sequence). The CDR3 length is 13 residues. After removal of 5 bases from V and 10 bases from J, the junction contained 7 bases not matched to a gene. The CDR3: CAWDGTGGSPLHF. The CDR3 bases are TGTGCCTGGGACGGGACAGGAGGCTCACCCCTCCACTTT.

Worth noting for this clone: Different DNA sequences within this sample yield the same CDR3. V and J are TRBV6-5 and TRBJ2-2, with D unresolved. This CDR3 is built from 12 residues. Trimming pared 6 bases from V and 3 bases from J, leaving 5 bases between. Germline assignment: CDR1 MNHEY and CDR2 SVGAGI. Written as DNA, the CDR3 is TGTGCCAGCAGACGAGACACCGGGGAGCTGTTTTTT. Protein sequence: CASRRDTGELFF.

The CDR3 DNA reads TGCGCCAGCAGCCTTTGGGGAGCTAGCGGGGTTAACGGTGAGACCCAGTACTTC. Translating it yields CASSLWGASGVNGETQYF. The rearrangement links TRBV4-1 to TRBJ2-5; the match to TRBD2 covers 9 bases. V dropped 4 bases and J dropped 5; count of bases not matched to a gene: 17. CDR1 is MGHRA and CDR2 is YSYEKL in the germline V gene. The CDR3 sequence is 18 residues long.

Here the CDR3 reads CASSVELMNTEAFF. CDR3 nucleotides: TGTGCCAGCAGTGTAGAGTTGATGAACACTGAAGCTTTCTTT. The V gene is TRBV6-1, the J gene TRBJ1-1; D is uncertain. This CDR3 comprises 14 residues. Between the trimmed V and J ends, which lost 4 bases and 0 bases, there was a span of 9 bases. CDR1 MNHNS and CDR2 SASEGT come from the germline V gene.

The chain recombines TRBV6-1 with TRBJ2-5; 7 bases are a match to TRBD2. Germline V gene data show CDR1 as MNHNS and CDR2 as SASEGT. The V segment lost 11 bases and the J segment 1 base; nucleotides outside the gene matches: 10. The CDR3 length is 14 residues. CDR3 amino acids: CASSQWEGQETQYF. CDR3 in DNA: TGTGCCTCATCCCAGTGGGAGGGCCAAGAGACCCAGTACTTC.

CDR3 sequence reads: CASSVQGAVETNTIYF. In nucleotides, the CDR3 is TGTGCCAGCAGCGTTCAGGGAGCAGTAGAGACTAACACCATATATTTT. The gene calls are TRBV9 and TRBJ1-3; possible D gene TRBD1, 5 bases. This CDR3 is built from 16 residues. Germline V gives CDR1 SGDLS, CDR2 YYNGEE. The V end was cut by 2 bases, the J end by 7 bases, with 19 bases between.

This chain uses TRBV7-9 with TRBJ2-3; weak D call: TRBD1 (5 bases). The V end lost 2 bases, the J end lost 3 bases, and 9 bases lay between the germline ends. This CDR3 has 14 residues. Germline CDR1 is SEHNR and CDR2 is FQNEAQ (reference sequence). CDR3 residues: CASSLMQGTDTQYF. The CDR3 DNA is TGTGCCAGCAGCTTAATGCAGGGAACAGATACGCAGTATTTT.

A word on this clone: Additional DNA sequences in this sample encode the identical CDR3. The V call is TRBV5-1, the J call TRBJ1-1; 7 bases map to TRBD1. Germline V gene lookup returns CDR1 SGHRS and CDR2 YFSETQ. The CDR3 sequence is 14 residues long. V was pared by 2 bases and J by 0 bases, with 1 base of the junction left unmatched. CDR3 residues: CASSFTGVNTEAFF. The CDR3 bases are TGCGCCAGCAGCTTTACAGGGGTGAACACTGAAGCTTTCTTT.

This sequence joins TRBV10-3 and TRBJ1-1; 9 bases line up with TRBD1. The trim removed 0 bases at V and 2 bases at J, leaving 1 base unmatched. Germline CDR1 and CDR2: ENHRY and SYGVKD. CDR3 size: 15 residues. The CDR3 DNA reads TGTGCCATCAGTGAGTCGGACAGGGGTAACACTGAAGCTTTCTTT. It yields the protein CAISESDRGNTEAFF.

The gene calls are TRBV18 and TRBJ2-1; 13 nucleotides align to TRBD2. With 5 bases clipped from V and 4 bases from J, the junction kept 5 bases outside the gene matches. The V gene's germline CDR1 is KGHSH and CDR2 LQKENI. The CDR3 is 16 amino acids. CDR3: CASSATSGGLYNEQFF. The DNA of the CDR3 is TGTGCCAGCTCAGCGACTAGCGGGGGGCTTTACAATGAGCAGTTCTTC.

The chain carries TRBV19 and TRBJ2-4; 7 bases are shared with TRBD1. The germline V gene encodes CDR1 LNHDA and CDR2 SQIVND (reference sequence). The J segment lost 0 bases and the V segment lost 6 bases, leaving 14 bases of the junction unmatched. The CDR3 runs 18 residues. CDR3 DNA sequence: TGTGCCAGTAGACCCCTCGGGACAGCTGGACTAGCCAAAAACATTCAGTACTTC. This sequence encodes CASRPLGTAGLAKNIQYF.

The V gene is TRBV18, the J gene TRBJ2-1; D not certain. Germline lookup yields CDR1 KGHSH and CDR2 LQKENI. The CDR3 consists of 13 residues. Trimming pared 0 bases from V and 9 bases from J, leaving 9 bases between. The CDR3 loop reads CASSPPGDSEQFF. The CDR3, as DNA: TGTGCCAGCTCACCACCAGGAGATAGTGAGCAGTTCTTC.

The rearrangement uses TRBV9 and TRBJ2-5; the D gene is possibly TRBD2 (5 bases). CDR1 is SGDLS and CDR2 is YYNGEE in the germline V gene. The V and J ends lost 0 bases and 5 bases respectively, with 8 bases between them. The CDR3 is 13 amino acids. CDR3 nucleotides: TGTGCCAGCAGCGTAGGACTAATTGAGACCCAGTACTTC. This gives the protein CASSVGLIETQYF.

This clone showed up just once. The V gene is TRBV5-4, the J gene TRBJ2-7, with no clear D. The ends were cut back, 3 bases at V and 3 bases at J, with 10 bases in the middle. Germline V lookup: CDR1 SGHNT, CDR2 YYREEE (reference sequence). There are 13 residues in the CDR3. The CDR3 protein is CASSSAEHYEQYF. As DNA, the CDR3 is TGTGCCAGCAGCTCGGCCGAGCACTACGAGCAGTACTTC. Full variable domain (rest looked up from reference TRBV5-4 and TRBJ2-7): ETGVTQSPTHLIKTRGQQVTLRCSSQSGHNTVSWYQQALGQGPQFIFQYYREEENGRGNFPPRFSGLQFPNYSSELNVNALELDDSALYLCASSSAEHYEQYFGPGTRLTVT.

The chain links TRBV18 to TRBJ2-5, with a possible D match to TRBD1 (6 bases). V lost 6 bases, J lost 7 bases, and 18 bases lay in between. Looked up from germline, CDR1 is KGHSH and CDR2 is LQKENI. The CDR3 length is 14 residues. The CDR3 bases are TGTGCCAGCTCGCAGGGGCCAAGCTATGGGACCCAGTACTTC. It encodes CASSQGPSYGTQYF.

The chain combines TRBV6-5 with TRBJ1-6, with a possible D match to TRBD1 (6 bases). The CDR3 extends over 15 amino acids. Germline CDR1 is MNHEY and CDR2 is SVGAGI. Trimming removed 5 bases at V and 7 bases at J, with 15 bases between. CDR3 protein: CASSTVRGMNSPLHF. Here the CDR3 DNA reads TGTGCCAGCAGTACCGTGAGGGGGATGAATTCACCCCTCCACTTT.

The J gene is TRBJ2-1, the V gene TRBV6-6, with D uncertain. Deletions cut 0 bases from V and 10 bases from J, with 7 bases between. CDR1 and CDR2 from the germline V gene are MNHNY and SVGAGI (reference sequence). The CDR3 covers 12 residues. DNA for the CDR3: TGTGCCAGCAGTTACTCGAAGGGCGAGCAGTTCTTC. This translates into CASSYSKGEQFF.